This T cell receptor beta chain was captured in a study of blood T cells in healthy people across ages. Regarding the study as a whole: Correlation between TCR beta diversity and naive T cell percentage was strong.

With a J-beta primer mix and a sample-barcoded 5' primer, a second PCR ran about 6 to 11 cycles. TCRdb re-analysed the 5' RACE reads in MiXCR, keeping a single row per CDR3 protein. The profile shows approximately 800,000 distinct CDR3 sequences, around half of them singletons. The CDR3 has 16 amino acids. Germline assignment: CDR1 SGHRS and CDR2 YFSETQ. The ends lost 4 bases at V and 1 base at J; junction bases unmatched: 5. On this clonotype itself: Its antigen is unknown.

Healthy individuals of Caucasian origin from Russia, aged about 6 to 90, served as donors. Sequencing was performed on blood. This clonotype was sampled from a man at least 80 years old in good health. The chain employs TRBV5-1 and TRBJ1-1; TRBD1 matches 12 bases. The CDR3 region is CASSMGQGARNTEAFF. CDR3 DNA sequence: TGCGCCAGCAGCATGGGACAGGGGGCTAGGAACACTGAAGCTTTCTTT.